This TCR beta chain is drawn from a study of shared clonotypes between healthy human individuals. This CDR3 region has 15 residues. V was clipped by 4 bases and J by 0 bases, with 10 bases between them. CDR1 and CDR2 from the germline V gene are MRHNA and SNTAGT. Some 32,000 T cell genomes, or approximately 190 ng DNA, went into the sorted-subset replicate PCRs. Sequenced by immunoSEQ multiplex PCR; TCRdb stores in-frame clones only, minus some. Of under 2.5 million clones in the sample, 85% to 95% are singletons; the top ten hold 0.37%. Points on this clone: The antigen remains undetermined.

General study findings and limits: Clonotype sharing across donors was expected to vary with sequencing depth. For naive CD4 cells, roughly 5% of clonotypes were shared across a few donors.

Investigators divided CD4+ cells into CD45RA+ naive and CD45RA-negative memory subsets. Sequencing used naive CD4+ T cells from PBMCs. Subset defined: CD45RA+ positively selected. The TCR was taken from a man younger than 30 in good health. Some clones in this sample may be carry-over from other donors' samples. The chain combines TRBV6-4 with TRBJ1-3; no firm D call. CDR3 bases: TGTGCCAGCAGTGTACCGGAGAGCTCTGGAAACACCATATATTTT. Translated: CASSVPESSGNTIYF.